This T cell receptor (beta chain) was sequenced in a study of blood T cell repertoires in COVID-19. Across the study: The study drew acute and convalescent COVID-19 samples from the United States, Italy and Spain. Sources were T cells, B-cell-depleted T cells, or PBMCs; the material itself was cDNA or gDNA.

Per the original methods: Researchers report that nucleated cell counts were estimated from reference gene primer amplification. Produced via immunoSEQ multiplex PCR; TCRdb's table is partial and in-frame only. Clone size and V and J calls were adopted from that table, with D and trimming inferred from the DNA. The table shows under 200,000 clones, with over 70% occurring only once. This clone was found once. This CDR3 is 11 amino acids long. Deletions cut 0 bases from V and 5 bases from J, with 3 bases between. Germline V lookup: CDR1 SGHRS, CDR2 YFSETQ. The TCR sequence derives from a woman over 75 with active or convalescent COVID-19. The sample taken for sequencing was peripheral blood. The chain joins TRBV5-1 to TRBJ2-7, with D unclear. The CDR3 bases are TGCGCCAGCAGCTTGGCTAACGAGCAGTACTTC. Protein product: CASSLANEQYF.